Presented here are 15 T cell receptor beta chains from one specimen sequenced in a study of blood T cell repertoires in COVID-19. TCRdb's copy holds only in-frame clones and misses some; the assay was immunoSEQ multiplex PCR. The sample shows about 210,000 clones, around 90% of them seen only once. The sequenced sample was PBMCs or T cells enriched from blood (not recorded which). The origin of the receptors is a young man in a cohort exposed to, infected with or recovered from COVID-19 (not recorded which).

This chain links TRBV4-2 with TRBJ2-2; D is perhaps TRBD2 (6 bases). In germline, CDR1 is LGHNA, CDR2 YNFKEQ. Trimming shortened V by 1 base and J by 4 bases, and 10 bases separated the two germline ends. The CDR3 loop spans 15 amino acids. CDR3 sequence: CASSQASATTGELFF. The DNA for the CDR3 is TGTGCCAGCAGCCAAGCTAGCGCGACCACCGGGGAGCTGTTTTTT.

The gene calls are TRBV10-3 and TRBJ1-1; a possible D gene is TRBD1 (5 bases). This CDR3 region has 14 residues. Looked up from germline, CDR1 is ENHRY and CDR2 is SYGVKD. Trimming pared 6 bases from V and 1 base from J, leaving 12 bases between. As DNA, the CDR3 is TGTGCCATCAGAGTACAGGTAGGGAACACTGAAGCTTTCTTT. Its translation is CAIRVQVGNTEAFF.

V gene TRBV2 combines with J gene TRBJ1-5, with a possible D match to TRBD1 (5 bases). CDR1 is SNHLY, CDR2 FYNNEI, per germline. Trimming took 10 bases from V and 2 from J, leaving 12 bases between them. The CDR3 runs 13 residues. Here the CDR3 DNA reads TGTGCCATCGGGGGGGGAGGCAATCAGCCCCAGCATTTT. Protein: CAIGGGGNQPQHF.

The chain combines TRBV3-1 (or the pseudogene TRBV3-2) with TRBJ2-3, with TRBD2 matching over 9 bases. The CDR3 consists of 16 residues. V lost 4 bases, J lost 7 bases, and 12 bases stayed unmatched. The germline CDR1 and CDR2 sequences are LGHDT and YNNKEL (reference sequence). The CDR3 region is CASSPSGRSVGNTQYF. CDR3 nucleotides: TGTGCCAGCAGCCCGAGCGGGAGGTCCGTGGGAAATACGCAGTATTTT.

The chain is built from TRBV19 and TRBJ2-7; 8 nucleotides align to TRBD2. J was trimmed by 2 bases and V by 2 bases; bases with no gene match: 5. CDR1 and CDR2 from the germline V gene are LNHDA and SQIVND (reference sequence). This CDR3 region has 15 residues. The CDR3 sequence: CASSISSGAPYEQYF. The CDR3 nucleotides read TGTGCCAGTAGTATAAGTAGCGGGGCCCCCTACGAGCAGTACTTC.

J is TRBJ1-1 and V is TRBV7-9, with TRBD1 identical over 8 bases. V gave up 5 bases and J gave up 10 bases; unmatched junction bases: 12. The CDR3 runs to 14 residues. The germline V gene has CDR1 SEHNR and CDR2 FQNEAQ (reference sequence). Written as DNA, the CDR3 is TGTGCCAGCAGCCCCACCCCGGACAGGGCTGTAGCTTTCTTT. This sequence encodes CASSPTPDRAVAFF.

CDR3 amino acids: CASSLGRGLNGYTF. CDR3 in DNA: TGTGCCAGCAGCTTGGGGCGGGGGCTGAATGGCTACACCTTC. This chain uses TRBV27 with TRBJ1-2; D might be TRBD1 (6 bases). Trimming pared 6 bases from V and 6 bases from J, leaving 17 bases between. The CDR3 has 14 residues. Germline loops: CDR1 MNHEY, CDR2 SMNVEV (reference sequence).

V gene TRBV28 combines with J gene TRBJ2-2; TRBD2 matches at 13 bases. After removal of 8 bases from V and 7 bases from J, the junction contained 4 bases not matched to a gene. Germline V gene sequence: CDR1 MDHEN, CDR2 SYDVKM. The CDR3 contains 14 residues. CDR3 sequence: CASRTSGRHGELFF. The CDR3 nucleotides read TGTGCCAGCCGGACTAGCGGGAGACACGGGGAGCTGTTTTTT.

The chain carries TRBV5-1 and TRBJ2-3, with D possibly TRBD2 on 5 matching bases. Germline CDR1 reads SGHRS; CDR2 reads YFSETQ. V lost 1 base to trimming and J lost 0 bases, with 9 bases between them. The CDR3 is 15 amino acids. CDR3 in amino acids: CASSLSSRSTDTQYF. CDR3 coding DNA: TGCGCCAGCAGCTTGTCTAGCAGAAGCACAGATACGCAGTATTTT. The full variable domain, in which reference TRBV5-1 and TRBJ2-3 provide the parts outside the CDR3, is KAGVTQTPRYLIKTRGQQVTLSCSPISGHRSVSWYQQTPGQGLQFLFEYFSETQRNKGNFPGRFSGRQFSNSRSEMNVSTLELGDSALYLCASSLSSRSTDTQYFGPGTRLTVL.

This sequence joins TRBV7-9 and TRBJ2-7; 10 positions match TRBD2. The V gene's germline CDR1 is SEHNR and CDR2 FQNEAQ (reference sequence). The ends lost 1 base at V and 4 bases at J; junction bases unmatched: 4. This CDR3 region has 15 residues. The CDR3: CASSLGGLAVYEQYF. CDR3 DNA: TGTGCCAGCAGCTTAGGCGGACTAGCGGTTTACGAGCAGTACTTC.

V gene TRBV12-3 or TRBV12-4 combines with J gene TRBJ2-7, with D hard to call. Trimming pared 6 bases from V and 0 bases from J, leaving 9 bases between. This CDR3 is 13 amino acids long. CDR3 sequence reads: CASSFASSYEQYF. The CDR3 nucleotides are TGTGCCAGCAGCTTCGCGAGCTCCTACGAGCAGTACTTC.

The V gene is TRBV4-1, the J gene TRBJ1-2; the match to TRBD1 covers 8 bases. This CDR3 spans 19 amino acids. The J segment lost 2 bases and the V segment lost 4 bases, leaving 18 bases of the junction unmatched. Germline V lookup: CDR1 MGHRA, CDR2 YSYEKL. CDR3 region: CASSPRSLWDRSGNYGYTF. The CDR3 region has the DNA TGCGCCAGCAGCCCCCGAAGCCTGTGGGACAGGTCGGGCAACTATGGCTACACCTTC.

The chain employs TRBV6-2 or TRBV6-3 and TRBJ2-7; perhaps TRBD1 as D (6 bases). From germline, CDR1 is MNHEY and CDR2 SVGEGT. CDR3 length equals 15 residues. V shed 7 bases and J shed 0 bases, with 16 bases lying between them. The CDR3 reads CASTPTTGVSYEQYF. The CDR3 coding sequence is TGTGCCAGCACCCCTACGACAGGAGTCTCCTACGAGCAGTACTTC.

This clone was counted once. J is TRBJ2-1 and V is TRBV24-1; 13 nucleotides match TRBD2. Germline CDR1 and CDR2: KGHDR and SFDVKD. J lost 10 bases, V lost 6 bases, and 5 bases had no gene match. This CDR3 contains 14 residues. Here the CDR3 reads CATSKGLAGDEQFF. The CDR3 DNA sequence: TGTGCCACCAGTAAAGGACTAGCGGGAGACGAGCAGTTCTTC.

The chain carries TRBV4-3 and TRBJ2-1; D may be TRBD2 (6 bases). Trimming shortened V by 4 bases and J by 3 bases, and 22 bases separated the two germline ends. Germline assignment: CDR1 LGHNA and CDR2 YSLEER. This CDR3 is built from 18 residues. The CDR3 DNA is TGCGCCAGCAGCCCGAGAGGAGGATCCTCGGGAGTCTACAATGAGCAGTTCTTC. It encodes CASSPRGGSSGVYNEQFF.